Presented here are 22 T cell receptor beta chains from one specimen sequenced in a study of T cells in Graves' hyperthyroidism and ophthalmopathy. The CDR3 regions of TCR beta were amplified from RNA transcripts. The HTBI primer set drove a first-round RT-PCR of the TCR CDR3. In TCRdb, the multiplex PCR reads were re-called with MiXCR into one record per CDR3 protein. The data contain 750,000 to 900,000 distinct CDR3 sequences, over 35% of them singletons. The sequenced material came from blood. The receptor source for this set is a man younger than 35 with Graves' hyperthyroidism.

This clonotype was picked up many times. The chain links TRBV25-1 to TRBJ1-6; D gene unclear. The germline V and J ends were trimmed by 5 bases and 6 bases, with 20 bases remaining between them. Germline CDR1 is MGHDK and CDR2 is SYGVNS. The length of the CDR3 is 17 residues. The CDR3 DNA reads TGTGCCAGCAGTCAGACGGTCCAGTCTCCTCTTAATTCACCCCTCCACTTT. This gives the protein CASSQTVQSPLNSPLHF.

In this sample, this clonotype turned up many times. This chain uses TRBV24-1 with TRBJ1-1, with 7 bases identical to TRBD1. The trim removed 7 bases at V and 1 base at J, leaving 2 bases unmatched. The germline V gene encodes CDR1 KGHDR and CDR2 SFDVKD. CDR3 length equals 13 residues. The CDR3 DNA is TGTGCCACCAGGGACAGGAGGAACACTGAAGCTTTCTTT. Protein sequence: CATRDRRNTEAFF.

This clonotype was seen at least ten times. The gene calls are TRBV7-9 and TRBJ1-1; D is unresolved. The CDR3 extends over 12 amino acids. Trimming pared 4 bases from V and 0 bases from J, leaving 3 bases between. Germline CDR1 reads SEHNR; CDR2 reads FQNEAQ (reference sequence). CDR3 in amino acids: CASSYVNTEAFF. CDR3 DNA sequence: TGTGCCAGCAGCTACGTGAACACTGAAGCTTTCTTT.

The chain carries TRBV19 and TRBJ2-2; unclear D gene. Germline lookup yields CDR1 LNHDA and CDR2 SQIVND (reference sequence). The CDR3 is 12 amino acids. V was clipped by 4 bases and J by 7 bases, with 7 bases between them. The CDR3 loop reads CASSTRGGELFF. In DNA, the CDR3 is TGTGCCAGTAGTACAAGAGGCGGGGAGCTGTTTTTT.

This clonotype was counted ten times or more. This rearrangement joins TRBV10-3 to TRBJ1-6; D is undetermined. Germline-derived CDR1 and CDR2 are ENHRY and SYGVKD. V was cut by 4 bases and J by 10 bases, with 5 bases left in between. The CDR3 totals 11 residues. The CDR3: CAISVGSPLHF. In nucleotides, the CDR3 is TGTGCCATCAGTGTAGGCTCACCCCTCCACTTT.

This clonotype has at least ten counts. The rearrangement uses TRBV10-3 and TRBJ1-1; a weak D match, TRBD1 (5 bases). The CDR3 covers 13 residues. Germline V gene lookup returns CDR1 ENHRY and CDR2 SYGVKD. V was shortened by 8 bases and J by 2 bases, with 12 bases between the two germline ends. The CDR3 DNA is TGTGCCATCTCTGGGGGTCGAAACACTGAAGCTTTCTTT. This codes for CAISGGRNTEAFF.

The V gene is TRBV10-2, the J gene TRBJ1-1; D is undetermined. CDR1 is WSHSY and CDR2 is SAAADI in the germline V gene. The CDR3 is 13 residues long. V dropped 6 bases and J dropped 5 bases, with 13 bases sitting between them. CDR3 coding DNA: TGCGCCAGCAGCCTCCAGGAGGGTACTGAAGCTTTCTTT. Translated: CASSLQEGTEAFF.

This clonotype was seen at least ten times. The chain carries TRBV7-2 and TRBJ2-7, with 7 nucleotides matching TRBD2. Germline V gene sequence: CDR1 SGHTA, CDR2 FQGNSA. The CDR3 extends over 11 amino acids. CDR3 sequence (DNA): TGTGCGGGGGGGTCTCCCTACGAGCAGTACTTC. Protein: CAGGSPYEQYF.

The chain employs TRBV19 and TRBJ1-1, with unresolved D. The CDR3 length is 14 residues. The germline CDR1 and CDR2 sequences are LNHDA and SQIVND (reference sequence). V was clipped by 7 bases and J by 5 bases, with 17 bases between them. The CDR3 nucleotides read TGTGCCAGTACCCCGAGCAACGGCAGGACTGAAGCTTTCTTT. Protein product: CASTPSNGRTEAFF.

J is TRBJ1-6 and V is TRBV20-1, with unresolved D. Germline-derived CDR1 and CDR2 are DFQATT and SNEGSKA (reference sequence). The V end was cut by 6 bases, the J end by 10 bases, with 13 bases between. The CDR3 is 12 residues long. The CDR3 DNA is TGCAGTGCCAAGCGGCTAGGGTCACCCCTCCACTTT. This translates into CSAKRLGSPLHF.

The chain couples TRBV5-1 to TRBJ1-1; no definite D call. The ends were cut back, 1 base at V and 1 base at J, with 11 bases in the middle. The CDR3 extends over 15 amino acids. Germline CDR1 reads SGHRS; CDR2 reads YFSETQ. The CDR3 DNA reads as TGCGCCAGCAGCTTGATGGACCTCACGAACACTGAAGCTTTCTTT. It translates to CASSLMDLTNTEAFF.

At least ten counts were recorded for this clonotype. The CDR3 loop reads CASSIEDRGSYEQYF. As DNA, the CDR3 is TGTGCCAGTAGTATTGAGGACAGGGGATCCTACGAGCAGTACTTC. The chain combines TRBV19 with TRBJ2-7; TRBD1 agrees at 9 bases. CDR3 length: 15 amino acids. Per germline, CDR1 LNHDA and CDR2 SQIVND (reference sequence). The trim removed 3 bases at V and 1 base at J, leaving 4 bases unmatched.

The chain links TRBV13 to TRBJ2-5, with D perhaps matching TRBD2 (6 bases). Trimming removed 6 bases from V and 4 bases from J, with 15 bases in between. The CDR3 loop spans 14 amino acids. Germline-derived CDR1 and CDR2 are PRHDT and FYEKMQ (reference sequence). CDR3: CASRSPGAGETQYF. The CDR3 DNA is TGTGCCAGCAGATCTCCGGGAGCTGGAGAGACCCAGTACTTC.

The V gene is TRBV15, the J gene TRBJ1-5; D uncertain. The CDR3 has 14 amino acids. Deletions cut 0 bases from V and 14 bases from J, with 17 bases between. Germline V CDR1 and CDR2: LNHNV, YYDKDF (reference sequence). CDR3 region: CATSRDPGQSYEHF. DNA of the CDR3: TGTGCCACCAGCAGAGATCCCGGGCAGAGTTACGAGCATTTT.

V gene TRBV10-1 combines with J gene TRBJ2-3, with unresolved D. CDR3 length: 14 amino acids. Germline V CDR1 and CDR2: WNHNN, SYGVQD (reference sequence). Deletions cut 3 bases from V and 0 bases from J, with 7 bases between. DNA of the CDR3: TGCGCCAGCAGTGACGGTACTAGCACAGATACGCAGTATTTT. Translation gives CASSDGTSTDTQYF.

This clonotype was seen ten or more times. The chain links TRBV7-9 to TRBJ1-1; weak D call: TRBD1 (6 bases). V gave up 0 bases and J gave up 8 bases, with 7 bases separating them. The length of the CDR3 is 12 residues. Germline-derived CDR1 and CDR2 are SEHNR and FQNEAQ (reference sequence). The CDR3 loop is CASSLADREAFF. The CDR3 DNA reads as TGTGCCAGCAGCTTAGCGGACAGAGAAGCTTTCTTT.

In this sample, this clonotype turned up a few times. The V call is TRBV2, the J call TRBJ1-2; 7 bases align to TRBD1. CDR3 length equals 16 residues. Germline loops: CDR1 SNHLY, CDR2 FYNNEI. J lost 4 bases, V lost 6 bases, and 14 bases had no gene match. The CDR3 spells CASRPTDRTPGYGYTF. The CDR3 nucleotides are TGTGCCAGCAGACCTACGGACAGGACGCCGGGCTATGGCTACACCTTC.

The CDR3 loop reads CSARDRITSTEAFF. DNA for the CDR3: TGCAGTGCTAGAGACAGGATTACGAGCACTGAAGCTTTCTTT. The chain uses TRBV20-1 and TRBJ1-1; D gene unclear. This CDR3 region has 14 residues. Trimming pared 0 bases from V and 4 bases from J, leaving 12 bases between. CDR1 and CDR2 from the germline V gene are DFQATT and SNEGSKA (reference sequence).

A remark on this clonotype: A read error may explain this, as a much larger clone is one base away. The V and J genes are TRBV19 and TRBJ1-1; TRBD1 is a possible D gene (5 bases). The CDR3 loop spans 13 amino acids. Germline CDR1 reads LNHDA; CDR2 reads SQIVND (reference sequence). The CDR3 DNA reads TGTGCCAGTAGTATAGGGGAGGACACTGGAGCTTTCTTT. Encoded protein: CASSIGEDTGAFF.

In the case of this clonotype: Being one base from a much bigger clone, this may be a read error. This chain joins TRBV5-6 and TRBJ1-1, with 7 bases fitting TRBD1. CDR3 length: 14 residues. Germline V gene data show CDR1 as SGHDT and CDR2 as YYEEEE. With V trimmed by 0 bases and J by 7 bases, 6 bases remained unmatched. The CDR3 sequence: CASSLAGTDFEAFF. Here the CDR3 DNA reads TGTGCCAGCAGCTTGGCCGGGACAGACTTTGAAGCTTTCTTT.

Many counts were recorded for this clonotype. This chain uses TRBV29-1 with TRBJ2-5, with 7 bases matching TRBD2. This CDR3 has 13 residues. Germline CDR1 and CDR2: SQVTM and ANQGSEA. V gave up 6 bases and J gave up 2 bases; unmatched junction bases: 6. This CDR3 is CSVAGKGQETQYF. Here the CDR3 DNA reads TGCAGCGTAGCGGGAAAGGGGCAAGAGACCCAGTACTTC. Complete variable domain (other parts from reference TRBV29-1 and TRBJ2-5): SAVISQKPSRDICQRGTSLTIQCQVDSQVTMMFWYRQQPGQSLTLIATANQGSEATYESGFVIDKFPISRPNLTFSTLTVSNMSPEDSSIYLCSVAGKGQETQYFGPGTRLLVL.

This chain uses TRBV7-2 with TRBJ2-7; TRBD1 agrees at 9 bases. With 6 bases clipped from V and 4 bases from J, the junction kept 7 bases outside the gene matches. The CDR3 contains 14 residues. CDR1 SGHTA and CDR2 FQGNSA come from the germline V gene. The CDR3 nucleotides read TGTGCCAGCAGTCAGTGGACAGGGGCGTACGAGCAGTACTTC. This translates into CASSQWTGAYEQYF.